This TCR beta chain stems from a study of T cells in localized non-small cell lung cancer. Points from the study as a whole: In adjacent lung, a median around 52 of the top 100 tumor clones were found.

Measured with immunoSEQ multiplex PCR; TCRdb has only the in-frame clones, and not every one. The sample lists tens of thousands of clones, around 84% occurring once. The CDR3 has 15 amino acids. Germline V gives CDR1 MGHDK, CDR2 SYGVNS. Trimming took 8 bases from V and 7 from J; bases not matched to a gene: 11. Note on this clone: As yet, its antigen is unknown.

The receptor's source is a female donor at least 60 years old with stage I lung adenocarcinoma. V gene TRBV25-1 combines with J gene TRBJ2-1; 10 positions match TRBD2. The sample in question was peripheral blood, obtained before any cancer treatment. The CDR3 coding sequence is TGTGCCAGCCGGTCGAGCGGGAGGGCCCGGAATGAGCAGTTCTTC. Residues: CASRSSGRARNEQFF.